Described below is a single TCR beta chain sequence and its context. The antigen is unknown. The data belong to a study of T cells in localized non-small cell lung cancer. Study conclusions and caveats: Adjacent uninvolved lung tissue had the highest T cell clonality, exceeding tumor. Adjacent lung had a median about 57 of the 100 largest tumor clones.

Data came from immunoSEQ multiplex PCR; TCRdb stores just in-frame clones and leaves some out. The profile shows tens of thousands of clones, 70% to 90% of them singletons. The CDR3 loop spans 15 amino acids. Unmatched junction bases numbered 4, after V lost 0 bases and J lost 5 bases. The germline gives CDR1 MNHEY, CDR2 SMNVEV (reference sequence). Source: peripheral blood, taken before any cancer treatment. This chain links TRBV27 with TRBJ2-5; 9 bases align to TRBD1. The receptor's source is an older male donor with stage I lung adenocarcinoma. CDR3 nucleotides: TGTGCCAGCAGTTTATCGTACAGGGGGCCGGAGACCCAGTACTTC. This encodes CASSLSYRGPETQYF.